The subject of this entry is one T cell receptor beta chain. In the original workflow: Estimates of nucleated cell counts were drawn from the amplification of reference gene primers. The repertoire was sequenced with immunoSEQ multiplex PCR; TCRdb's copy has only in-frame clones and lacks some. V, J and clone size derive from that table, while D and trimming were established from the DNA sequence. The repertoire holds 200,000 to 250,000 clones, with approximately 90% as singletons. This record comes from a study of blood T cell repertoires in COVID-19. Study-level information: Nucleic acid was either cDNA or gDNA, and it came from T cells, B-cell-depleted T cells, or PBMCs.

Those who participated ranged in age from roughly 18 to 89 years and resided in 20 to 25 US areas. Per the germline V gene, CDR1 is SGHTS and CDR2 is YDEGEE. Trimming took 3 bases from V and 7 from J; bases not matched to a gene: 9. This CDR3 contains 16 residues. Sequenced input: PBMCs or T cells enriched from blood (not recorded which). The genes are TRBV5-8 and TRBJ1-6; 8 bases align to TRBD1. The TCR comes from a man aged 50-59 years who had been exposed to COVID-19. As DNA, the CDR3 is TGTGCCAGCAGCTGGGTAGCAGGGGGCAAGAATTCACCCCTCCACTTT. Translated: CASSWVAGGKNSPLHF.